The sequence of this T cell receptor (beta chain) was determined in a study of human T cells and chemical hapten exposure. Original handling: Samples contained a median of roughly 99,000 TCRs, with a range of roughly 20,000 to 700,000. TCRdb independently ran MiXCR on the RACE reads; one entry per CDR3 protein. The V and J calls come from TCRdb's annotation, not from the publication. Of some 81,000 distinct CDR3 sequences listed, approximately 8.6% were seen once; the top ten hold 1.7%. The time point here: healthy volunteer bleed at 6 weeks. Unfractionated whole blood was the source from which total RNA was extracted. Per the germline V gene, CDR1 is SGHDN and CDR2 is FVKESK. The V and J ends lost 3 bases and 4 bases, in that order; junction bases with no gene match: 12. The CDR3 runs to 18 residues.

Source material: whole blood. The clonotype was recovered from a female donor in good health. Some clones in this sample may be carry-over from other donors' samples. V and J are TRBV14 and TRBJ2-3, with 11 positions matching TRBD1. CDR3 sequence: CASSHFGQGARGPDTQYF. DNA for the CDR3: TGTGCCAGCAGCCACTTCGGACAGGGGGCGCGTGGACCAGATACGCAGTATTTT.